This T cell receptor beta chain was sequenced for a study of HIV-infected patients and healthy controls. By share, this clonotype ranks as medium-sized. Antigen specificity is unknown. Alpha and beta constant-region primers primed reverse transcription of about 470 ng RNA. Separate chain-specific third strand synthesis with multiplexing indices produced the alpha and beta libraries. MiXCR, run by TCRdb on the 5' RACE reads, gives a single entry per CDR3 protein. This sample has around 7,000 distinct CDR3 sequences, with less than 11% found just once. J lost 3 bases, V lost 4 bases, and 5 bases had no gene match. Germline V CDR1 and CDR2: SEHNR, FQNEAQ (reference sequence). The CDR3 spans 15 residues. Follow-up blood was drawn about 14 weeks, roughly three months, after antiretroviral therapy began. All unsorted peripheral T cells were captured because whole blood was used without fractionation. Exclusions covered tumors, febrile or AIDS-related illness, and hepatitis B or C coinfection.

Overall study findings and caveats: The diversity differences were not explained by slight age and sex differences between study cohorts. Compared with untreated HIV+ repertoires, healthy controls showed roughly threefold more distinct CDR3s and higher Shannon diversity.

V usage is TRBV7-9 and J usage is TRBJ2-2; 7 bases align to TRBD1. The clonotype comes from an adult with HIV infection. Sample: blood, taken during antiretroviral therapy. The CDR3 protein is CASSSSDRDTGELFF. The CDR3 coding sequence is TGTGCCAGCAGCTCCTCCGACAGGGACACCGGGGAGCTGTTTTTT.